This TCR beta chain came from a study of blood T cell repertoires in COVID-19. In the study overall: The United States, Italy and Spain provided the acute and convalescent COVID-19 samples. Sources were T cells, B-cell-depleted T cells, or PBMCs; the material itself was cDNA or gDNA.

This clone was recorded once. Methods used by the authors: Amplification of reference gene primers provided the estimated nucleated cell counts. Assay used: immunoSEQ multiplex PCR; TCRdb lists only in-frame clones, some missing. The V and J calls and clone size were taken over from that table, and D and trimming were inferred from the DNA. The sample contains approximately 100,000 clones, around 84% of which appear only once. The CDR3 is 13 residues long. V shed 8 bases and J 9 bases; nucleotides not matched to a gene: 10. Germline V gene data show CDR1 as MRHNA and CDR2 as SNTAGT. The TCR sequence derives from a woman aged 55 to 70 with acute or convalescent COVID-19. This sequence joins TRBV6-4 and TRBJ2-1; the match to TRBD1 covers 7 bases. Material for sequencing was peripheral blood. CDR3 DNA sequence: TGTGCCAGCGGCGTTGAGGGGGCGAGTGAGCAGTTCTTC. Translating it yields CASGVEGASEQFF.